This T cell receptor (beta chain) was sequenced during a study of monozygotic twins with inflammatory bowel disease (dated by TCRdb to the late 2010s). In the study overall: The full study comprised around 30 monozygotic twin pairs: nine German pairs (four IBD-concordant, five IBD-discordant) and 19 IBD-discordant Danish pairs. The search for disease-associated traits relied mainly on comparing IBD patients with their genetically identical healthy co-twins within discordant pairs. Each individual had, on average, about 151 000 unique TCRalpha sequences and 181 000 unique TCRbeta sequences available for analysis.

On this clonotype: Its antigen target is currently unknown.

Study-wide findings and limitations: Fewer clonotypes were shared with other individuals by IBD patients than by healthy twins, most markedly in patients showing signs of disease activity. Different T cell subtypes could not be distinguished in the analysis. IBD patients had lower TCRbeta repertoire diversity, measured by the inverse Simpson index, than their healthy co-twins. Because patients were on differing immunosuppressive treatments, the repertoires may have picked up extra background noise and inter-individual variability. No single strong signal or clonotype linked to IBD turned up in the results, so the idea that one exists was not supported. No difference in repertoire similarity was observed between concordant and discordant twins, possibly owing to limited statistical power.

The protocol used for the library was 5' RACE. Preparation of each TCR library used around 3.5 ug of total RNA. For each sample, cDNA was synthesized in eight separate reactions using SMARTScribe reverse transcriptase. Unique molecular identifiers containing a 6-nucleotide sample barcode were introduced through template switching during cDNA synthesis. TCRalpha and TCRbeta cDNA was amplified by two nested PCRs of around 16 and 10 cycles, with bead purification after each PCR. Before amplification, the cDNA was treated with uracil DNA-glycosylase and purified using the QIAquick PCR purification kit. The second PCR was the step at which Illumina TruSeq-compatible adapters and sample-specific barcodes were added. TapeStation and Qubit were used to check library quality and concentration, and around 4.7 ng of each library was pooled. Sequencing of pooled libraries was carried out on an Illumina HiSeq2500 single-index Rapid Run using 2 x 100 bp reads and custom sequencing primers. The authors processed their data as follows. PCR and sequencing errors were corrected by UMI-based consensus assembly using MiGEC version 1.2.6. V(D)J alignment, clonotype assembly and CDR3 extraction were performed with MiXCR version 2.1.1. Normalisation of gene usage, clonotype sharing and MAIT/NKT TCR abundance was achieved by analysing the top 1000, 10 000 and 20 000 clonotypes per sample. Diversity was computed as the inverse Simpson index with the vegan R package after downsampling to 27 000 UMIs. Paired Mann-Whitney U tests were applied to discordant twin pairs, with Benjamini-Hochberg correction for multiple testing. After reprocessing by TCRdb, each CDR3 protein sequence is one entry, and no DNA is given. TCRdb's processing, not the authors' own work, is the source of the V and J calls. This sample's table has entries for about 99,000 distinct CDR3 sequences. The ten largest clones add up to roughly 1.8% of the sample.

From each donor, a roughly 2.6 ml peripheral blood sample was collected into PAXgene tubes and stored at -80 degrees C. Without any T cell sorting, total RNA was extracted from whole blood using the PAXgene blood miRNA kit on an automated QIAcube. Deep TCRalpha and TCRbeta repertoire profiling with unique molecular barcoding was performed on peripheral blood of monozygotic twin pairs concordant or discordant for inflammatory bowel disease. Smoking habits were recorded for all twin pairs, and each individual was classified as a current, former or never smoker. Looking up the germline V gene (reference sequence) yields CDR1 SGHKS and CDR2 YYEKEE. The CDR3 sequence holds 16 residues, the cysteine and phenylalanine included. A DNA sequence was not provided.

The sequencing input was blood. The sequence joins TRBV5-5 to TRBJ2-7; TCRdb designates TRBD1, a call that cannot be tested without DNA. This receptor was identified in a human donor with ulcerative colitis or Crohn's disease, or a healthy co-twin of an affected twin (not recorded which). The CDR3 protein sequence reads: CASSASGTGVVWEQYF.